This T cell receptor (beta chain) was recovered during a study of chemoradiotherapy in HPV16-positive cancers. The data were produced by immunoSEQ multiplex PCR, yet TCRdb's version contains in-frame clones alone and is incomplete. The table shows approximately 15,000 clones, with roughly 80% occurring only once. Germline V gene lookup returns CDR1 WNHNN and CDR2 SYGVQD (reference sequence). The CDR3 has 16 amino acids. With 3 bases removed from V and 6 bases from J, the gap between germline ends came to 19 bases. This sequence originates from a human donor with HPV-associated anogenital cancer. This specimen was acquired from a patient who underwent chemoradiotherapy. J is TRBJ2-3 and V is TRBV10-1, with a tentative D call TRBD2 (6 bases). CDR3 sequence: CASSEGRLTGGDTQYF. The CDR3 coding sequence is TGCGCCAGCAGTGAAGGACGGCTTACTGGGGGGGATACGCAGTATTTT.